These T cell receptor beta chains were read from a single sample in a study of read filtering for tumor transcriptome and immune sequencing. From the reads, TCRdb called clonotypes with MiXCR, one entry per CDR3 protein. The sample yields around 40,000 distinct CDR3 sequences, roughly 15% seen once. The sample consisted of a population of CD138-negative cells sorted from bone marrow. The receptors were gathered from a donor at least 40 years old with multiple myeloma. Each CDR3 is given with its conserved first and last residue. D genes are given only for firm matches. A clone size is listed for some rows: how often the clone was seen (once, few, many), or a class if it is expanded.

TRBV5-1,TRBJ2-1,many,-,TGCGCCAGCAGCTTGACTCATAATGAGCAGTTCTTC,CASSLTHNEQFF
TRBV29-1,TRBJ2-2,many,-,TGCAGCGTTGAAGTACCCGACAGAAACACCGGGGAGCTGTTTTTT,CSVEVPDRNTGELFF
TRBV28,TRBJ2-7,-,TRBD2,TGTGCCAGCAGAGCTAGCGGGAGTTTAGGGGAGCAGTACTTT,CASRASGSLGEQYF
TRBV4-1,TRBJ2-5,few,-,TGCGCCAGCAGCCAAGGCAGGGGCTCCCAAGAGACCCAGTACTTC,CASSQGRGSQETQYF
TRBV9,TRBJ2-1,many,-,TGTGCCAGCAGCGTAAATCCCGCTGAGCAGTTCTTC,CASSVNPAEQFF
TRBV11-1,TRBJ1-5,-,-,TGTGCCAGCAGCTCATCGGGGGCTCAGCCCCAGCATTTT,CASSSSGAQPQHF
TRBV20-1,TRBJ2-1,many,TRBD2,TGCAGTGCTAGAGATATTACTAGCGGGGATAACAATGAGCAGTTCTTC,CSARDITSGDNNEQFF
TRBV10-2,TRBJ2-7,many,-,TGCGCCAGCAGTGAATACGGCTGGGAGCAGTACTTC,CASSEYGWEQYF
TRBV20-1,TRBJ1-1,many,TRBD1,TGCAGTGCTCCCGACAGGGGTCCCAGGACTGAAGCTTTCTTT,CSAPDRGPRTEAFF
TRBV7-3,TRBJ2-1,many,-,TGTGCCAGCAGCTTAACGGTGGTAGGCAATGAGCAGTTCTTC,CASSLTVVGNEQFF
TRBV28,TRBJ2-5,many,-,TGCGCCAGCAGCTTGGATACGGGTGTGGAGACCCAGTACTTC,CASSLDTGVETQYF
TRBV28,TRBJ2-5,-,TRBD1,TGTGCCAGCAGTTTAATGGTTCAGACAGGGGAGTCGGGGGAGACCCAGTACTTC,CASSLMVQTGESGETQYF
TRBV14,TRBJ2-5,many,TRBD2,TGTGCCAGCAGCCAAGACAATCTAAGCGGTACTAGCGGCCAAGAGACCCAGTACTTC,CASSQDNLSGTSGQETQYF
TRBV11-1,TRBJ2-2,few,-,TGTGCCAGCAGCTTCAGTCTCGCGAACACCGGGGAGCTGTTTTTT,CASSFSLANTGELFF
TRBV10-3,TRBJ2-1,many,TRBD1,TGTGCCATCAGTCCCGGGACAGGGGGATTCGATGAGCAGTTCTTC,CAISPGTGGFDEQFF
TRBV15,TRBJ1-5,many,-,TGTGCCACCAGCAGCTTTTTGGGGAACAATCAGCCCCAGCATTTT,CATSSFLGNNQPQHF
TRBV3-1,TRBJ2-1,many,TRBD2,TGTGCCAGCAGCCAAGTTCTTAGCGGGAGCCGAAATGAGCAGTTCTTC,CASSQVLSGSRNEQFF
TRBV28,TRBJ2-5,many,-,TGTGCCACGAGGAAGGAGGATCGAGAGACCCAGTACTTC,CATRKEDRETQYF
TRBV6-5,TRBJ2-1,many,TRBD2,TGTGCCAGCAATCCGGGACTAGTTGGGGGTGAGCAGTTCTTC,CASNPGLVGGEQFF
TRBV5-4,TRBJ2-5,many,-,TGTGCCAGCAGCTTGGCCGGGCGTAACCAAGAGACCCAGTACTTC,CASSLAGRNQETQYF
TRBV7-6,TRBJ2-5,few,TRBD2,TGTGCCAGCAGCTTAGTGCCAGCGGGAGGCAGCCAAGAGACCCAGTACTTC,CASSLVPAGGSQETQYF
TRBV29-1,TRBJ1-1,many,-,TGCAGCGTTGAAGATCGGGGTTCACCGAACACTGAAGCTTTCTTT,CSVEDRGSPNTEAFF
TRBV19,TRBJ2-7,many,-,TGTGCCAGTAGTTGGCGGGACAGCCCCTACGAGCAGTACTTC,CASSWRDSPYEQYF
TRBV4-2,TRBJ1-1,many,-,TGTGCCGGCAGCCGGAACAGGGAGAACACTGAAGCTTTCTTT,CAGSRNRENTEAFF
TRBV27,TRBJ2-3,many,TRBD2,TGTGCCAGCAGTCTGGGGACTAGCGGCACAGATACGCAGTATTTT,CASSLGTSGTDTQYF
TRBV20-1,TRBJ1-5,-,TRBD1,TGCAGTGCTAAGCCTACAGGGGCGACCCCCCATAGCAATCAGCCCCAGCATTTT,CSAKPTGATPHSNQPQHF